This is a list of T cell receptor beta chains from one sample in a study of T cell responses to AZD1222 COVID-19 vaccine. Libraries were prepared by immunoSEQ multiplex PCR; TCRdb keeps only in-frame clonotypes and omits some of them. Of about 130,000 clones in the sample, 80% to 95% were seen once. The material sequenced was peripheral blood, taken on day 0 of AZD1222 vaccination. The receptors stem from an adult in good health. The CDR3 runs from the conserved cysteine through the conserved F or W. The D gene is left open where the match is weak. Where a row states a size, it is once, few, many or the class of an expanded clone; other rows omit it.

V gene: TRBV7-2
D gene: -
J gene: TRBJ2-5
clone size: -
CDR3 length: 13
CDR3 DNA: TGTGCCAGCAGCTTAAGGTTCGGGGAGACCCAGTACTTC
CDR3 protein: CASSLRFGETQYF

V gene: TRBV18
D gene: TRBD1
J gene: TRBJ2-7
clone size: -
CDR3 length: 15
CDR3 DNA: TGTGCCAGCTCAAAACCCGGGACAGCATTCTACGAGCAGTACTTC
CDR3 protein: CASSKPGTAFYEQYF

V gene: TRBV19
D gene: -
J gene: TRBJ2-7
clone size: -
CDR3 length: 16
CDR3 DNA: TGTGCCAGTAGTAACGAGCATGGGCGGCGGGAATACGAGCAGTACTTC
CDR3 protein: CASSNEHGRREYEQYF

V gene: TRBV5-1
D gene: -
J gene: TRBJ1-4
clone size: -
CDR3 length: 13
CDR3 DNA: TGCGCCAGCAGCTTGGGGCAGACTGAAAAACTGTTTTTT
CDR3 protein: CASSLGQTEKLFF

V gene: TRBV13
D gene: TRBD2
J gene: TRBJ2-1
clone size: few
CDR3 length: 15
CDR3 DNA: TGTGCCAGCAGCTTAGTAGGTCGGGAGGGGCATGAGCAGTTCTTC
CDR3 protein: CASSLVGREGHEQFF

V gene: TRBV3-1/TRBV3-2
D gene: -
J gene: TRBJ2-7
clone size: few
CDR3 length: 13
CDR3 DNA: TGTGCCAGCAGCCACCTAGACGGCTACGAGCAGTACTTC
CDR3 protein: CASSHLDGYEQYF

V gene: TRBV15
D gene: -
J gene: TRBJ2-7
clone size: -
CDR3 length: 17
CDR3 DNA: TGTGCCACCAGCAGAGGAAGGGGCGGGACAAGGGGCTACGAGCAGTACTTC
CDR3 protein: CATSRGRGGTRGYEQYF

V gene: TRBV19
D gene: -
J gene: TRBJ1-1
clone size: -
CDR3 length: 16
CDR3 DNA: TGTGCCAGTAGAGTCCAGGTTTGGCCAATGAACACTGAAGCTTTCTTT
CDR3 protein: CASRVQVWPMNTEAFF

V gene: TRBV7-6
D gene: TRBD1
J gene: TRBJ1-2
clone size: -
CDR3 length: 14
CDR3 DNA: TGTGCCAGCAGCGCCCGACAGGGGACCTATGGCTACACCTTC
CDR3 protein: CASSARQGTYGYTF

V gene: TRBV3-1/TRBV3-2
D gene: -
J gene: TRBJ2-7
clone size: -
CDR3 length: 14
CDR3 DNA: TGTGCCAGCAGCCAAGTCATCCCTCCGAGGGAGCAGTACTTC
CDR3 protein: CASSQVIPPREQYF

V gene: TRBV27
D gene: TRBD2
J gene: TRBJ2-1
clone size: -
CDR3 length: 15
CDR3 DNA: TGTGCCAGCAGTCCAACTAGCGGGAGGGGGTATGAGCAGTTCTTC
CDR3 protein: CASSPTSGRGYEQFF

V gene: TRBV2
D gene: TRBD1
J gene: TRBJ1-2
clone size: -
CDR3 length: 16
CDR3 DNA: TGTGCCAGCATTCTTTCCCCTGGACAGGGGAACTATGGCTACACCTTC
CDR3 protein: CASILSPGQGNYGYTF

V gene: TRBV15
D gene: TRBD1
J gene: TRBJ2-3
clone size: -
CDR3 length: 17
CDR3 DNA: TGTGCCACCAGCAGAGATAGGGCAGGGGGCCGCACAGATACGCAGTATTTT
CDR3 protein: CATSRDRAGGRTDTQYF

V gene: TRBV5-6
D gene: TRBD2
J gene: TRBJ2-7
clone size: -
CDR3 length: 14
CDR3 DNA: TGTGCCAGCAGCTTGGAGCGGGGCTTCTACGAGCAGTACTTC
CDR3 protein: CASSLERGFYEQYF

V gene: TRBV4-3
D gene: TRBD1
J gene: TRBJ2-1
clone size: -
CDR3 length: 16
CDR3 DNA: TGCGCCAGCAGCCGGAGACAGGGGAGCTCCTACAATGAGCAGTTCTTC
CDR3 protein: CASSRRQGSSYNEQFF

V gene: TRBV6-5
D gene: TRBD1
J gene: TRBJ2-5
clone size: -
CDR3 length: 16
CDR3 DNA: TGTGCCAGCAGTTACCGGCGGACAGGGGGTAGAGAGACCCAGTACTTC
CDR3 protein: CASSYRRTGGRETQYF

V gene: TRBV2
D gene: -
J gene: TRBJ2-6
clone size: -
CDR3 length: 17
CDR3 DNA: TGTGCCAGCAGTGAAGCGCAAGGGTCCCCTGGGGCCAACGTCCTGACTTTC
CDR3 protein: CASSEAQGSPGANVLTF

V gene: TRBV6-5
D gene: -
J gene: TRBJ2-2
clone size: -
CDR3 length: 13
CDR3 DNA: TGTGCCAGCACCTTAGGGGGTCCCGGGGAGCTGTTTTTT
CDR3 protein: CASTLGGPGELFF

V gene: TRBV28
D gene: -
J gene: TRBJ1-2
clone size: -
CDR3 length: 17
CDR3 DNA: TGTGCCAGCAGTTTTTCCCGCCGAAGGGAGGGAGACTCTGGCTACACCTTC
CDR3 protein: CASSFSRRREGDSGYTF

V gene: TRBV28
D gene: -
J gene: TRBJ2-3
clone size: -
CDR3 length: 14
CDR3 DNA: TGTGCCAGCAGTTTGGGACATAAGGGAGCTACGCAGTATTTT
CDR3 protein: CASSLGHKGATQYF

V gene: TRBV23-1
D gene: TRBD1
J gene: TRBJ1-5
clone size: -
CDR3 length: 19
CDR3 DNA: TGCGCCAGCAGTCTTCCGGGGCAGGGGGCGGTTGAAAGCAATCAGCCCCAGCATTTT
CDR3 protein: CASSLPGQGAVESNQPQHF

V gene: TRBV28
D gene: -
J gene: TRBJ1-1
clone size: -
CDR3 length: 15
CDR3 DNA: TGTGCCAGCAGTCCAATCTCCGGGGGGCGCACTGAAGCTTTCTTT
CDR3 protein: CASSPISGGRTEAFF

V gene: TRBV7-9
D gene: TRBD1
J gene: TRBJ2-7
clone size: -
CDR3 length: 14
CDR3 DNA: TGTGCCAGCAGCCCGCGGACAGGACGGCACGAGCAGTACTTC
CDR3 protein: CASSPRTGRHEQYF

V gene: TRBV27
D gene: TRBD2
J gene: TRBJ2-7
clone size: -
CDR3 length: 15
CDR3 DNA: TGTGCCAGCAGTTTATTGGCGGGAGCGGGCGGCGAGCAGTACTTC
CDR3 protein: CASSLLAGAGGEQYF

V gene: TRBV18
D gene: -
J gene: TRBJ2-7
clone size: -
CDR3 length: 13
CDR3 DNA: TGTGCCAGCTCACTTTCCACAGGGAACGAGCAGTACTTC
CDR3 protein: CASSLSTGNEQYF

V gene: TRBV10-2
D gene: -
J gene: TRBJ1-1
clone size: -
CDR3 length: 11
CDR3 DNA: TGCGCCAGCAGAGGAACAGGGAGAGCTTTCTTT
CDR3 protein: CASRGTGRAFF

V gene: TRBV7-2
D gene: TRBD1
J gene: TRBJ1-2
clone size: few
CDR3 length: 14
CDR3 DNA: TGTGCCAGCAGCTTACAGGGACAGATAAATGGCTACACCTTC
CDR3 protein: CASSLQGQINGYTF

V gene: TRBV14
D gene: -
J gene: TRBJ2-5
clone size: -
CDR3 length: 16
CDR3 DNA: TGTGCCAGCAGCCTCGTCTTAGGGCCCTGGGAGGAGACCCAGTACTTC
CDR3 protein: CASSLVLGPWEETQYF

V gene: TRBV7-2
D gene: -
J gene: TRBJ1-6
clone size: once
CDR3 length: 15
CDR3 DNA: TGTGCCAGCAGCTTTGATCCGGGAAAAAATTCACCCCTCCACTTT
CDR3 protein: CASSFDPGKNSPLHF

V gene: TRBV29-1
D gene: -
J gene: TRBJ2-5
clone size: -
CDR3 length: 11
CDR3 DNA: TGCAGCGTTGAAACGGTTGAGACCCAGTACTTC
CDR3 protein: CSVETVETQYF

V gene: TRBV19
D gene: -
J gene: TRBJ1-4
clone size: -
CDR3 length: 15
CDR3 DNA: TGTGCCAGTAGGGGCCCGTGGCCTCCCGATGAAAAACTGTTTTTT
CDR3 protein: CASRGPWPPDEKLFF

V gene: TRBV20-1
D gene: -
J gene: TRBJ2-2
clone size: -
CDR3 length: 15
CDR3 DNA: TGCAGTGCTAGTCCCCCAGGGATTTCACCCGGGGAGCTGTTTTTT
CDR3 protein: CSASPPGISPGELFF

V gene: TRBV12-3/TRBV12-4
D gene: TRBD2
J gene: TRBJ2-1
clone size: -
CDR3 length: 13
CDR3 DNA: TGTGCCAGCCGGGACTACTCCTACAATGAGCAGTTCTTC
CDR3 protein: CASRDYSYNEQFF

V gene: TRBV28
D gene: -
J gene: TRBJ1-2
clone size: -
CDR3 length: 14
CDR3 DNA: TGTGCCAGCAGTCCTCCTGGGGAGTCCCGTGGCTACACCTTC
CDR3 protein: CASSPPGESRGYTF

V gene: TRBV5-4
D gene: TRBD2
J gene: TRBJ2-1
clone size: -
CDR3 length: 14
CDR3 DNA: TGTGCCAGCAGCTTGGGCGGGGGGTCCGGTGAGCAGTTCTTC
CDR3 protein: CASSLGGGSGEQFF

V gene: TRBV28
D gene: TRBD2
J gene: TRBJ2-4
clone size: -
CDR3 length: 15
CDR3 DNA: TGTGCCAGCAGCCTTAGCGGGAGGTATGAAAACATTCAGTACTTC
CDR3 protein: CASSLSGRYENIQYF

V gene: TRBV12-3/TRBV12-4
D gene: -
J gene: TRBJ2-2
clone size: -
CDR3 length: 12
CDR3 DNA: TGTGCCAGCAGCCGGGTGCCCGGGGAGCTGTTTTTT
CDR3 protein: CASSRVPGELFF